These T cell receptor beta chains were read from a single sample in a study of T cell changes during pregnancy in multiple sclerosis. Sequencing was performed with immunoSEQ multiplex PCR; in TCRdb, only in-frame clones are kept and a portion is missing. Among tens of thousands of clones, approximately 92% were seen once, and the ten largest hold roughly 0.21%. Sequenced material: CD4+ T cells from peripheral blood mononuclear cells, taken before pregnancy. Receptors were obtained from a female donor with multiple sclerosis, enrolled in a pregnancy study. Each CDR3 is given with its conserved first and last residue. Each record gives: V gene, clone size, J gene, D gene, CDR3 DNA, CDR3 protein. A D gene is named only where the DNA matches it firmly. Clone size is shown for a subset of rows, as once, few, many or a class of expanded clone.

V gene: TRBV7-9
clone size: -
J gene: TRBJ2-1
D gene: TRBD2
CDR3 DNA: TGTGCCAGCAGCAATCCGGGACTAGGGAGTGAGCAGTTCTTC
CDR3 protein: CASSNPGLGSEQFF

V gene: TRBV27
clone size: -
J gene: TRBJ2-1
D gene: TRBD2
CDR3 DNA: TGTGCCAGCAGTCCCTTCGGACTAGTCCCCATCAATGAGCAGTTCTTC
CDR3 protein: CASSPFGLVPINEQFF

V gene: TRBV6-1
clone size: -
J gene: TRBJ2-3
D gene: -
CDR3 DNA: TGTGCCAGCAGTGGCCTCCGACAATGGGGCAACACAGATACGCAGTATTTT
CDR3 protein: CASSGLRQWGNTDTQYF

V gene: TRBV7-8
clone size: once
J gene: TRBJ2-1
D gene: -
CDR3 DNA: TGTGCCAGCAGCCTAGGGACTCCCAGCTCCTACAATGAGCAGTTCTTC
CDR3 protein: CASSLGTPSSYNEQFF

V gene: TRBV27
clone size: -
J gene: TRBJ2-7
D gene: -
CDR3 DNA: TGTGCCAGCAGGAGGGGGTCGAACTACGAGCAGTACTTC
CDR3 protein: CASRRGSNYEQYF

V gene: TRBV5-1
clone size: -
J gene: TRBJ2-2
D gene: TRBD1
CDR3 DNA: TGCGCCAGCAGCCACACAGGGGAGAAAACCGGGGAGCTGTTTTTT
CDR3 protein: CASSHTGEKTGELFF

V gene: TRBV2
clone size: -
J gene: TRBJ1-2
D gene: -
CDR3 DNA: TGTGCCAGCACCAGCCAGCTAACTAAGGCCCTCTCATCTAACTATGGCTACACCTTC
CDR3 protein: CASTSQLTKALSSNYGYTF

V gene: TRBV5-1
clone size: -
J gene: TRBJ1-2
D gene: TRBD1
CDR3 DNA: TGCGCCAGCAGCGGGGACAGGGGGCTTAACGGCTACACCTTC
CDR3 protein: CASSGDRGLNGYTF

V gene: TRBV7-2
clone size: -
J gene: TRBJ1-4
D gene: -
CDR3 DNA: TGTGCCAGCAGCTTACACCCCGGGAATAATGAAAAACTGTTTTTT
CDR3 protein: CASSLHPGNNEKLFF

V gene: TRBV5-1
clone size: once
J gene: TRBJ2-1
D gene: TRBD2
CDR3 DNA: TGCGCCAGCAGGCCGGGACTAGCGGGAGTGAGGGTGCTGAATGAGCAGTTCTTC
CDR3 protein: CASRPGLAGVRVLNEQFF

V gene: TRBV5-1
clone size: -
J gene: TRBJ1-1
D gene: -
CDR3 DNA: TGCGCCAGCAGCCAGGAACACTGGACTGAAGCTTTCTTT
CDR3 protein: CASSQEHWTEAFF

V gene: TRBV7-2
clone size: -
J gene: TRBJ2-5
D gene: TRBD2
CDR3 DNA: TGTGCCAGCAGCTTAGAAAGTGCGGGGGGGCTTGAGACCCAGTACTTC
CDR3 protein: CASSLESAGGLETQYF

V gene: TRBV5-1
clone size: -
J gene: TRBJ1-4
D gene: TRBD1
CDR3 DNA: TGCGCCAGCAGCTTGGGAGGAGGGGACAGGGTGAATGAAAAACTGTTTTTT
CDR3 protein: CASSLGGGDRVNEKLFF

V gene: TRBV18
clone size: -
J gene: TRBJ1-5
D gene: TRBD1
CDR3 DNA: TGTGCCAGCTCACCTACTACAGGGGGCGGTCAGCCCCAGCATTTT
CDR3 protein: CASSPTTGGGQPQHF

V gene: TRBV28
clone size: -
J gene: TRBJ1-2
D gene: TRBD1
CDR3 DNA: TGTGCCAGCAGCCGGCCGGGACAGGCTCCACTTAACTATGGCTGGACCTTC
CDR3 protein: CASSRPGQAPLNYGWTF

V gene: TRBV5-1
clone size: -
J gene: TRBJ2-5
D gene: TRBD2
CDR3 DNA: TGCGCCACCAGGACTAGCGGGAGGGTTCAAGAGACCCAGTACTTC
CDR3 protein: CATRTSGRVQETQYF

V gene: TRBV5-5
clone size: -
J gene: TRBJ2-5
D gene: TRBD1
CDR3 DNA: TGTGCCAGCAGCTTGTTTTGGACCGGGACAGGGCAAGAGACCCAGTACTTC
CDR3 protein: CASSLFWTGTGQETQYF

V gene: TRBV19
clone size: once
J gene: TRBJ2-2
D gene: -
CDR3 DNA: TGTGCCAGTAGTGTCACAGTGAACACCGGGGAGCTGTTTTTT
CDR3 protein: CASSVTVNTGELFF

V gene: TRBV2
clone size: -
J gene: TRBJ1-3
D gene: -
CDR3 DNA: TGTGCCAGCAGTGAATGGCCGGGAAACACCATATATTTT
CDR3 protein: CASSEWPGNTIYF

V gene: TRBV11-3
clone size: -
J gene: TRBJ2-2
D gene: -
CDR3 DNA: TGTGCCAGCAGTCACGGGGGGCTGAACACCGGGGAGCTGTTTTTT
CDR3 protein: CASSHGGLNTGELFF

V gene: TRBV6-4
clone size: -
J gene: TRBJ1-5
D gene: -
CDR3 DNA: TGTGCCAGCAGCGGGGGGGATCGGGGGGATCAGCCCCAGCATTTT
CDR3 protein: CASSGGDRGDQPQHF

V gene: TRBV5-1
clone size: -
J gene: TRBJ2-5
D gene: -
CDR3 DNA: TGCGCCAGCAGCGAGGGGGTGCGTGAGACCCAGTACTTC
CDR3 protein: CASSEGVRETQYF

V gene: TRBV6-1
clone size: -
J gene: TRBJ1-2
D gene: TRBD1
CDR3 DNA: TGTGCCAGCAGGCCTAACGCAGGGGGCGCAGATGGCTACACCTTC
CDR3 protein: CASRPNAGGADGYTF

V gene: TRBV19
clone size: -
J gene: TRBJ1-1
D gene: -
CDR3 DNA: TGTGCCAGTAGTATATCGGTCGGGGAAGCTTTCTTT
CDR3 protein: CASSISVGEAFF

V gene: TRBV11-3
clone size: -
J gene: TRBJ2-7
D gene: TRBD2
CDR3 DNA: TGTGCCAGCAGCCCGGCGGGGGGCTACGAGCAGTACTTC
CDR3 protein: CASSPAGGYEQYF

V gene: TRBV18
clone size: -
J gene: TRBJ2-7
D gene: TRBD2
CDR3 DNA: TGTGCCAGCTCACCGGGCGGACTAGCGGATCCCTACGAGCAGTACTTC
CDR3 protein: CASSPGGLADPYEQYF

V gene: TRBV19
clone size: -
J gene: TRBJ1-2
D gene: -
CDR3 DNA: TGTGCCAGTAGTAACAGAGAGTATGGCTACACCTTC
CDR3 protein: CASSNREYGYTF

V gene: TRBV7-6
clone size: -
J gene: TRBJ2-1
D gene: TRBD1
CDR3 DNA: TGTGCCAGCGGGGCCAGGACAGGGCACAATGAGCAGTTCTTC
CDR3 protein: CASGARTGHNEQFF

V gene: TRBV5-1
clone size: -
J gene: TRBJ1-1
D gene: -
CDR3 DNA: TGCGCCAGCAGCCCGCAAACCCGGACAGACACTGAAGCTTTCTTT
CDR3 protein: CASSPQTRTDTEAFF

V gene: TRBV7-8
clone size: -
J gene: TRBJ2-7
D gene: TRBD1
CDR3 DNA: TGTGCCAGCAGCTTAGGGGGGACAGCCTACGAGCAGTACTTC
CDR3 protein: CASSLGGTAYEQYF

V gene: TRBV20-1
clone size: -
J gene: TRBJ2-1
D gene: TRBD2
CDR3 DNA: TGCAGTCAAAGCGGGAATATTGAGCAGTTCTTC
CDR3 protein: CSQSGNIEQFF

V gene: TRBV14
clone size: -
J gene: TRBJ2-2
D gene: -
CDR3 DNA: TGTGCCAGCAGCCATGGACGGGGAAACACCGGGGAGCTGTTTTTT
CDR3 protein: CASSHGRGNTGELFF

V gene: TRBV9
clone size: -
J gene: TRBJ2-2
D gene: -
CDR3 DNA: TGTGCCAGCAGCGGGAGGTCGAACACCGGGGAGCTGTTTTTT
CDR3 protein: CASSGRSNTGELFF

V gene: TRBV7-7
clone size: -
J gene: TRBJ2-1
D gene: -
CDR3 DNA: TGTGCCAGCAGCCTAGGCAGTAACAATGAGCAGTTCTTC
CDR3 protein: CASSLGSNNEQFF

V gene: TRBV7-9
clone size: -
J gene: TRBJ2-1
D gene: TRBD2
CDR3 DNA: TGTGCCAGCAGCTCGCAAGAAAGGGGAGCGGGGCCCTACAATGAGCAGTTCTTC
CDR3 protein: CASSSQERGAGPYNEQFF

V gene: TRBV29-1
clone size: -
J gene: TRBJ1-4
D gene: -
CDR3 DNA: TGCAGCGCCCAGGGGATTAATGAAAAACTGTTTTTT
CDR3 protein: CSAQGINEKLFF

V gene: TRBV29-1
clone size: -
J gene: TRBJ2-2
D gene: TRBD1
CDR3 DNA: TGCAGCGTTCAGCAGGGGGCGTACACCGGGGAGCTGTTTTTT
CDR3 protein: CSVQQGAYTGELFF

V gene: TRBV7-8
clone size: -
J gene: TRBJ2-7
D gene: TRBD2
CDR3 DNA: TGTGCCAGCAGCCCCCGGAGACTAGCACCCTACGAGCAGTACTTC
CDR3 protein: CASSPRRLAPYEQYF

V gene: TRBV4-2
clone size: -
J gene: TRBJ2-7
D gene: TRBD1
CDR3 DNA: TGTGCCAGCAGCCAAGTGGGGACAGGGGAATACGAGCAGTACTTC
CDR3 protein: CASSQVGTGEYEQYF

V gene: TRBV5-6
clone size: -
J gene: TRBJ2-1
D gene: TRBD2
CDR3 DNA: TGTGCCAGCAGCTTTGTAACTAGCGGGCGGCCGGGTGAGCAGTTCTTC
CDR3 protein: CASSFVTSGRPGEQFF

V gene: TRBV19
clone size: -
J gene: TRBJ2-5
D gene: TRBD2
CDR3 DNA: TGTGCCAGTAGTAAAGGGACTAGCGGCCAAGAGACCCAGTACTTC
CDR3 protein: CASSKGTSGQETQYF

V gene: TRBV30
clone size: -
J gene: TRBJ2-7
D gene: -
CDR3 DNA: TGTGCCTGGAGCAAATTCGCGCCCAGGGACTCCTACGAGCAGTACTTC
CDR3 protein: CAWSKFAPRDSYEQYF

V gene: TRBV11-2
clone size: -
J gene: TRBJ1-6
D gene: TRBD1
CDR3 DNA: TGTGCCAGCAGCTTAGGGGACAGGGGGTCACCCCTCCACTTT
CDR3 protein: CASSLGDRGSPLHF

V gene: TRBV20-1
clone size: -
J gene: TRBJ2-3
D gene: -
CDR3 DNA: TGCAGTGCTAAAGATCGGGACATAGGGTATTTT
CDR3 protein: CSAKDRDIGYF

V gene: TRBV7-9
clone size: -
J gene: TRBJ2-3
D gene: TRBD1
CDR3 DNA: TGTGCCAGCAGCTTCGGACAGGGGCAGGATACGCAGTATTTT
CDR3 protein: CASSFGQGQDTQYF

V gene: TRBV19
clone size: -
J gene: TRBJ2-1
D gene: TRBD2
CDR3 DNA: TGTGCCAGTAGAGGGAGGGGTAGCGGGAGGGCGCGGGAGCAGTTCTTC
CDR3 protein: CASRGRGSGRAREQFF

V gene: TRBV18
clone size: few
J gene: TRBJ1-2
D gene: TRBD1
CDR3 DNA: TGTGCCAGCTCACCGCCGGGACAGGGCAGAGGCTACACCTTC
CDR3 protein: CASSPPGQGRGYTF

V gene: TRBV29-1
clone size: -
J gene: TRBJ2-6
D gene: TRBD1
CDR3 DNA: TGCAGCGTTCTGGGACAGGGATCGGCTGGGGCCAACGTCCTGACTTTC
CDR3 protein: CSVLGQGSAGANVLTF

V gene: TRBV7-2
clone size: -
J gene: TRBJ1-6
D gene: -
CDR3 DNA: TGTGCCAGCAGCTTAGTCCAGGGATCACCCCTCCACTTT
CDR3 protein: CASSLVQGSPLHF

V gene: TRBV19
clone size: -
J gene: TRBJ2-1
D gene: TRBD2
CDR3 DNA: TGTGCCAGTACCCCCCGGGGGGGCAGAGATGATGAGCAGTTCTTC
CDR3 protein: CASTPRGGRDDEQFF

V gene: TRBV18
clone size: -
J gene: TRBJ2-5
D gene: TRBD1
CDR3 DNA: TGTGCCAGCTCACAAAGGACAGGGGGCGTCGAGACCCAGTACTTC
CDR3 protein: CASSQRTGGVETQYF

V gene: TRBV7-2
clone size: once
J gene: TRBJ2-1
D gene: TRBD2
CDR3 DNA: TGTGCCAGCAGCTTCACCCGACTAGCGGGAGTCGGGGATGAGCAGTTCTTC
CDR3 protein: CASSFTRLAGVGDEQFF

V gene: TRBV30
clone size: few
J gene: TRBJ1-3
D gene: -
CDR3 DNA: TGTGCCTGCCGGGAGTCTGGAAACACCATATATTTT
CDR3 protein: CACRESGNTIYF

V gene: TRBV5-6
clone size: -
J gene: TRBJ1-4
D gene: TRBD1
CDR3 DNA: TGTGCCAGCAGCTTGTGGGACAGCTTTACCGAAAAACTGTTTTTT
CDR3 protein: CASSLWDSFTEKLFF

V gene: TRBV4-1
clone size: -
J gene: TRBJ1-4
D gene: -
CDR3 DNA: TGCGCCAGCAGCCCCACTGCAACTAATGAAAAACTGTTTTTT
CDR3 protein: CASSPTATNEKLFF

V gene: TRBV5-4
clone size: -
J gene: TRBJ2-3
D gene: -
CDR3 DNA: TGTGCCAGCAGCGGGACTAGCACAGATACGCAGTATTTT
CDR3 protein: CASSGTSTDTQYF

V gene: TRBV2
clone size: once
J gene: TRBJ2-2
D gene: TRBD1
CDR3 DNA: TGTGCCAGCAGTGGGACAGGGAATATAGGGGCCGGGGAGCTGTTTTTT
CDR3 protein: CASSGTGNIGAGELFF

V gene: TRBV7-9
clone size: once
J gene: TRBJ2-5
D gene: TRBD1
CDR3 DNA: TGTGCCAGCAGCGACAGGGCCGGTGAGACCCAGTACTTC
CDR3 protein: CASSDRAGETQYF